Listed below are T cell receptor beta chains from one sample, sequenced in a study of early T cells in non-severe SARS-CoV-2 infection. TCRdb called the 5' RACE reads again in MiXCR, with one record for every CDR3 protein. The sample shows 85,000 to 100,000 distinct CDR3 sequences, roughly 9.6% of them seen only once. Source: whole blood, taken at baseline. Receptor source: an adult who was a healthcare worker with PCR-confirmed SARS-CoV-2 infection or an uninfected control (not recorded which). Both conserved end residues are part of each CDR3. The order of the fields is J gene, D gene, clone size, V gene, CDR3 DNA, CDR3 protein. D genes are given only for firm matches. Size is omitted from some rows. Given values are once, few, many or a class for expanded clones.

>TRBJ1-5|-|many|TRBV20-1
TGCAGTGCTAGAGGGAGGAGCAATCAGCCCCAGCATTTT
CSARGRSNQPQHF
>TRBJ2-7|-|few|TRBV5-8
TGTGCCAGCAGCTTGGTTGGGGGAGAGCAGTACTTC
CASSLVGGEQYF
>TRBJ2-1|TRBD2|few|TRBV6-5
TGTGCCAGCAGTCGCCCGGGGGGCTACAATGAGCAGTTCTTC
CASSRPGGYNEQFF
>TRBJ2-2|-|many|TRBV7-9
TGTGCCAGCAGCTTGGCCGGGGAGCTGTTTTTT
CASSLAGELFF
>TRBJ2-1|TRBD2|-|TRBV14
TGTGCCAGCAGCCAAGTCGGACTAGCGGACCTCAATGAGCAGTTCTTC
CASSQVGLADLNEQFF
>TRBJ1-6|TRBD1|few|TRBV28
TGTGCCAGCAGTCCTATGACAGGGGGCGCTGATAATTCACCCCTCCACTTT
CASSPMTGGADNSPLHF
>TRBJ2-7|TRBD2|few|TRBV10-2
TGCGCCAGCAGGACTAGCGGGATCTACGAGCAGTACTTC
CASRTSGIYEQYF
>TRBJ2-1|-|-|TRBV30
TGTGCCTGCACCATCGACTACCCCAGGCACAATGAGCAGTTCTTC
CACTIDYPRHNEQFF
>TRBJ2-3|-|few|TRBV25-1
TGTGCCAGCAGATACAGGTCCGATAGCACAGATACGCAGTATTTT
CASRYRSDSTDTQYF
>TRBJ2-1|TRBD2|-|TRBV20-1
TGCAGTGCTAGCCCCCCGTACACGGGACTAGGGTCCTACAATGAGCAGTTCTTC
CSASPPYTGLGSYNEQFF
>TRBJ2-1|TRBD2|few|TRBV20-1
TGCAGTGCTAGACCGGTACCGGGACTAACAACCTACAATGAGCAGTTCTTC
CSARPVPGLTTYNEQFF
>TRBJ2-7|-|-|TRBV7-9
TGTGCCAGCAGTTCCTGGGGGATTCAGGGTTCCTACGAGCAGTACTTC
CASSSWGIQGSYEQYF
>TRBJ2-7|TRBD2|many|TRBV7-2
TGTGCCAGCAGCCGGACTAGCGGGGATTACCCCTCCTACGAGCAGTACTTC
CASSRTSGDYPSYEQYF
>TRBJ2-3|-|few|TRBV20-1
TGCAGTGCTAGAGACTTCGGCCGCTCGGTTGATACGCAGTATTTT
CSARDFGRSVDTQYF
>TRBJ2-7|-|-|TRBV20-1
TGCAGTGCTAGAGCACCGTCGGGAGTCTCCTACGAGCAGTACTTC
CSARAPSGVSYEQYF
>TRBJ2-7|-|-|TRBV3-1
TGTGCCAGCAGTGGACTAATAATGTACTTC
CASSGLIMYF
>TRBJ1-1|-|many|TRBV12-3/TRBV12-4
TGTGCCAGCACCCTAGGCCGGAACACTGAAGCTTTCTTT
CASTLGRNTEAFF
>TRBJ1-1|TRBD1|-|TRBV6-1
TGTGCCAGCAGCTCCGGGACAGGGGGCCAGAACACTGAAGCTTTCTTT
CASSSGTGGQNTEAFF
>TRBJ2-1|TRBD2|few|TRBV2
TGTGCCAGCAGGGCCCCGGGACTAGGATCGAGTAATGAGCAGTTCTTC
CASRAPGLGSSNEQFF
>TRBJ1-2|-|many|TRBV7-2
TGTGCCAGCAGCCCTGGACAAACCTATGGCTACACCTTC
CASSPGQTYGYTF
>TRBJ2-3|TRBD2|few|TRBV6-5
TGTGCCAGCAGTTGGGGGCTAGCGGGAGCTGATACGCAGTATTTT
CASSWGLAGADTQYF
>TRBJ1-4|-|-|TRBV30
TGTGCCTGGAGAAGGGGACTCCAGAATGAAAAACTGTTTTTT
CAWRRGLQNEKLFF
>TRBJ2-1|TRBD2|-|TRBV6-6
TGTGCCAGCAGTGGACTAGCGGGAGGGGGAAATGAGCAGTTCTTC
CASSGLAGGGNEQFF
>TRBJ1-5|-|few|TRBV6-2/TRBV6-3
TGTGCTACGGGGTTCGATCAGCCCCAGCATTTT
CATGFDQPQHF
>TRBJ2-7|-|-|TRBV4-2
TGTGCCAGCAGCCTGACAGGACAATTCTCCTACGAGCAGTACTTC
CASSLTGQFSYEQYF
>TRBJ2-3|-|-|TRBV2
TGTGCCAGCAGCTCGGACCGCTGGACAACAGATACGCAGTATTTT
CASSSDRWTTDTQYF
>TRBJ1-1|-|few|TRBV29-1
TGCAGCGTTGAGCGACAGGAAAAGAACACTGAAGCTTTCTTT
CSVERQEKNTEAFF
>TRBJ1-6|TRBD1|-|TRBV10-3
TGTGCCATCAGTCCAGGGGGCGATAATTCACCCCTCCACTTT
CAISPGGDNSPLHF
>TRBJ2-7|-|few|TRBV5-1
TGCGCCAGCAGCTCAGGGGCAGGGCTGAACGAGCAGTACTTC
CASSSGAGLNEQYF
>TRBJ2-7|-|-|TRBV4-3
TGCGCCAGCAGCCAAGGTACGGGGTTCAACGAGCAGTACTTC
CASSQGTGFNEQYF
>TRBJ2-3|TRBD2|many|TRBV2
TGTGCCAGCGGTAGTAGCGGGAGGGCCCCAGATACGCAGTATTTT
CASGSSGRAPDTQYF
>TRBJ2-2|-|-|TRBV20-1
TGCAGTGCTCTTGGACCCGCCACCGGGGAGCTGTTTTTT
CSALGPATGELFF
>TRBJ2-7|-|-|TRBV10-3
TGTGCCATCAGTGAGTACCAGGGGCCCTACGAGCAGTACTTC
CAISEYQGPYEQYF